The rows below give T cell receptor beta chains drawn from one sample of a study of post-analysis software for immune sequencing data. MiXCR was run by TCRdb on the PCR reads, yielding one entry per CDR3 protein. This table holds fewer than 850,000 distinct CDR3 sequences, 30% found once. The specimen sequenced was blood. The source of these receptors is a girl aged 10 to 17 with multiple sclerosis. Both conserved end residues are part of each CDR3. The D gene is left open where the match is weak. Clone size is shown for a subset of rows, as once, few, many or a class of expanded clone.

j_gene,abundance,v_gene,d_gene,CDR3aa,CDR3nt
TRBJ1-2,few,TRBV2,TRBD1,CASRGDRGTYGYTF,TGTGCCAGCAGAGGGGACAGGGGGACCTATGGCTACACCTTC
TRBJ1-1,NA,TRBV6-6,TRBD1,CASSWGQGAVNTEAFF,TGTGCCAGCAGTTGGGGACAGGGGGCCGTGAACACTGAAGCTTTCTTT
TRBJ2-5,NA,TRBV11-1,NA,CASSLRARGYQETQYF,TGTGCCAGCAGCTTACGTGCGCGGGGTTACCAAGAGACCCAGTACTTC
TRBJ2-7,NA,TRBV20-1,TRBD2,CSAFLAGAAYEQYF,TGCAGTGCTTTCCTAGCGGGAGCAGCCTACGAGCAGTACTTC
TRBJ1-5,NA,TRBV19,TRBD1,CASRVQGPSNQPQHF,TGTGCCAGTAGGGTACAGGGGCCCAGCAATCAGCCCCAGCATTTT
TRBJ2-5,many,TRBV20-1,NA,CSARVETQYF,TGCAGTGCTAGAGTGGAGACCCAGTACTTC
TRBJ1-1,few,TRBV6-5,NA,CASSSTGPGAFF,TGTGCCAGCAGTTCCACAGGGCCTGGAGCTTTCTTT
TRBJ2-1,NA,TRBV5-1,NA,CASSLRVGSVYNEQFF,TGCGCCAGCAGCTTGAGGGTGGGATCCGTTTACAATGAGCAGTTCTTC
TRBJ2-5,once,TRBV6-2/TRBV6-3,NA,CASSYDRRVSSYNEQYF,TGTGCCAGCAGTTACGACCGGCGGGTCAGCTCCTACAATGAGCAGTACTTC
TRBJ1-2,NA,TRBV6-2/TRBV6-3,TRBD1,CASSPRTGGSHGYTF,TGTGCCAGCAGTCCCCGGACAGGGGGGAGCCATGGCTACACCTTC
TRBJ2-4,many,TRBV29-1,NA,CSVVENTINIQYF,TGCAGCGTTGTGGAGAATACCATAAACATTCAGTACTTC
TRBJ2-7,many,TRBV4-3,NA,CASSQEWLGGYEQYF,TGCGCCAGCAGCCAAGAGTGGCTAGGGGGCTACGAGCAGTACTTC
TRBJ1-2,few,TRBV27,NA,CASSNPTANYGYTF,TGTGCCAGCAGTAATCCGACAGCCAACTATGGCTACACCTTC
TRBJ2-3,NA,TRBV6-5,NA,CASSYSVLSTDTQYF,TGTGCCAGCAGTTACTCTGTACTGAGCACAGATACGCAGTATTTT
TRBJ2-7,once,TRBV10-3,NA,CAIRETAEQYF,TGTGCCATCAGGGAGACAGCCGAGCAGTACTTC
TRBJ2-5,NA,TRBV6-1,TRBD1,CASSRGQGRPLQYF,TGTGCCAGCAGCAGGGGACAGGGACGCCCTCTCCAGTACTTC
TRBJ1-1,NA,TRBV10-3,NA,CAISVHARSATEAFF,TGTGCCATCAGTGTGCACGCCAGGAGTGCCACTGAAGCTTTCTTT
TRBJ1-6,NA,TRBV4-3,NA,CASSQDRMSYNSPLHF,TGCGCCAGCAGCCAGGACAGAATGTCCTATAATTCACCCCTCCACTTT
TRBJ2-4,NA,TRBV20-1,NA,CSAGWLAKNIQYF,TGCAGTGCTGGATGGCTAGCCAAAAACATTCAGTACTTC
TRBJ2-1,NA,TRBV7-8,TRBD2,CASSPTSFPNEQFF,TGTGCCAGCAGCCCGACTAGCTTCCCTAATGAGCAGTTCTTC
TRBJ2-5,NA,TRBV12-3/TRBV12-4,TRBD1,CASSPGQGKRETQYF,TGTGCCAGCAGTCCCGGACAGGGAAAGAGGGAGACCCAGTACTTC
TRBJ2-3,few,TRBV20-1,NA,CSARDAGIDTQYF,TGCAGTGCTAGAGATGCAGGGATAGATACGCAGTATTTT
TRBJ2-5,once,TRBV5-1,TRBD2,CASRTSGSGETQYF,TGCGCCAGCAGGACTAGCGGGAGCGGAGAGACCCAGTACTTC
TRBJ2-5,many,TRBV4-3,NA,CASSQDRGARKTQYF,TGCGCCAGCAGCCAAGATCGGGGGGCGCGTAAGACCCAGTACTTC
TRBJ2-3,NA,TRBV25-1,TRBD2,CASSVTNPGLAGLTADTQYF,TGTGCCAGCAGTGTCACAAACCCGGGACTAGCGGGATTAACGGCAGATACGCAGTATTTT
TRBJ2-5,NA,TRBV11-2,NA,CASSFRWAGQQETQYF,TGTGCCAGCAGCTTCCGCTGGGCAGGACAACAAGAGACCCAGTACTTC
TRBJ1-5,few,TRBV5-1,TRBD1,CASRQTGGSNQPQHF,TGCGCCAGCAGACAGACAGGGGGGAGCAATCAGCCCCAGCATTTT
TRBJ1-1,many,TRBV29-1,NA,CSAENTEAFF,TGCAGCGCCGAGAACACTGAAGCTTTCTTT
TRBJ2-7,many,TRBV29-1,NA,CSVAPGAEQYF,TGCAGCGTGGCGCCAGGGGCCGAGCAGTACTTC
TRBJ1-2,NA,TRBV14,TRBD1,CASSQPPDRANYGYTF,TGTGCCAGCAGCCAACCCCCCGACAGGGCCAACTATGGCTACACCTTC
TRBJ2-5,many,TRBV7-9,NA,CASSLEVEETQYF,TGTGCCAGCAGCTTAGAAGTCGAAGAGACCCAGTACTTC
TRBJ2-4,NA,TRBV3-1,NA,CASSQVPESTQYF,TGTGCCAGCAGCCAAGTGCCAGAGAGCACTCAGTACTTC
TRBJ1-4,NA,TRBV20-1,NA,CSARRDGVNEKLFF,TGCAGTGCACGCAGGGACGGGGTAAATGAAAAACTGTTTTTT
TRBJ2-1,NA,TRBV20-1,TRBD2,CSAMPRTRERAPNEQFF,TGCAGTGCTATGCCCCGGACGCGGGAGAGAGCACCCAATGAGCAGTTCTTC
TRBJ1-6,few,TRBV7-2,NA,CASSLAMGINSPLHF,TGTGCCAGCAGCTTAGCGATGGGAATTAATTCACCCCTCCACTTT
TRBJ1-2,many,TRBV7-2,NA,CASSLRGYGYTF,TGTGCCAGCAGTTTGAGGGGCTATGGCTACACCTTC
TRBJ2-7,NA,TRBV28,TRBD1,CASSSTGALSSYEQYF,TGTGCCAGCAGTTCAACAGGGGCTCTTAGCTCCTACGAGCAGTACTTC
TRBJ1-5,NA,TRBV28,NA,CASSPRVSRATPGMGNQPQHF,TGTGCCAGCTCTCCAAGGGTTTCGAGGGCGACCCCTGGGATGGGCAATCAGCCCCAGCATTTT
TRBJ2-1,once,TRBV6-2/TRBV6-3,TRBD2,CASSFPASGINEQFF,TGTGCCAGCAGTTTCCCGGCTAGCGGGATTAATGAGCAGTTCTTC
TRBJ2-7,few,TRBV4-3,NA,CASSQVAGSSYEQYF,TGCGCCAGCAGCCAAGTGGCAGGCAGCTCCTACGAGCAGTACTTC
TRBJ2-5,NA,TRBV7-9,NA,CASSYQTGLETQYF,TGTGCCAGCAGCTACCAAACAGGGTTGGAGACCCAGTACTTC
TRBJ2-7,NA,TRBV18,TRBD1,CASSPDRGVWSYEQYF,TGTGCCAGCTCACCGGACAGGGGGGTCTGGTCCTACGAGCAGTACTTC
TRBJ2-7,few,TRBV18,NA,CASSRSRGGLGSTYEQYF,TGTGCCAGCTCACGTTCCAGGGGGGGACTAGGCTCAACCTACGAGCAGTACTTC
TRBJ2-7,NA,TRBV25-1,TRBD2,CATTVGLAGNEQYF,TGTGCCACCACTGTTGGACTAGCGGGAAACGAGCAGTACTTC
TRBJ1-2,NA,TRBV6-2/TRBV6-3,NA,CASSRDPLYDRGYTF,TGTGCCAGCAGCCGAGATCCCCTCTATGACAGAGGCTACACCTTC
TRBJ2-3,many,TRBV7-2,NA,CASSWRRAGGDTQYF,TGTGCCAGCAGCTGGCGGAGGGCCGGAGGAGATACGCAGTATTTT
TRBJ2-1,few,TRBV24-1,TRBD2,CATSALAGRGNEQFF,TGTGCCACCAGTGCCTTAGCGGGACGGGGCAATGAGCAGTTCTTC
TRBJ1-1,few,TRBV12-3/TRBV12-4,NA,CASSLAEGPNTEAFF,TGTGCCAGCAGTTTAGCCGAGGGGCCCAACACTGAAGCTTTCTTT
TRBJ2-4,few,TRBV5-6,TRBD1,CASSLGFTGDRYF,TGTGCCAGCAGCTTGGGATTCACAGGGGACCGGTACTTC
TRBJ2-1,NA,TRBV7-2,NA,CASSLPGAAIYNEQFF,TGTGCCAGCAGCTTACCAGGGGCAGCGATTTACAATGAGCAGTTCTTC
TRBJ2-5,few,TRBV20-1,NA,CSAQRGETQYF,TGCAGTGCTCAACGCGGGGAGACCCAGTACTTC
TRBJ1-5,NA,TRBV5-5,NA,CASSLGLDHSNQPQHF,TGTGCCAGCAGCTTGGGGTTGGACCATAGCAATCAGCCCCAGCATTTT
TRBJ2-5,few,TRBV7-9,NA,CASRFTGVEETQYF,TGTGCCAGCAGGTTCACAGGAGTGGAGGAGACCCAGTACTTC
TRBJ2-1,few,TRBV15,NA,CATSIGGGPFNEQFF,TGTGCCACCAGCATAGGGGGGGGCCCATTCAATGAGCAGTTCTTC
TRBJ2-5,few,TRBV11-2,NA,CASSLRFRETQYF,TGTGCCAGCAGCTTACGCTTTCGAGAGACCCAGTACTTC
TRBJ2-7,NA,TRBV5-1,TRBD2,CASSLTSVDYEQYF,TGCGCCAGCAGCCTTACTAGCGTTGACTACGAGCAGTACTTC
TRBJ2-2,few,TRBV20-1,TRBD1,CSARPPGQGSSGELFF,TGCAGTGCTAGACCTCCGGGACAGGGGTCTTCCGGGGAGCTGTTTTTT
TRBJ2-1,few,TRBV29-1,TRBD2,CSVVGLAGYRQQIPQFF,TGCAGCGTAGTCGGACTAGCGGGATACCGTCAACAAATCCCTCAGTTCTTC
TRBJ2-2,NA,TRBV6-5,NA,CASSSRRGGSAGELFF,TGTGCCAGCAGTTCCCGCAGGGGCGGCTCGGCCGGGGAGCTGTTTTTT
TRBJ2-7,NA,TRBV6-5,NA,CASSSALGEQYF,TGTGCCAGCAGTTCGGCGCTGGGGGAGCAGTACTTC